Included here is one T cell receptor beta chain sequence, with context. The sample belongs to a study of T cell changes during pregnancy in multiple sclerosis. Germline CDR1 is MDHEN and CDR2 is SYDVKM. Trimming removed 5 bases from V and 7 bases from J, with 15 bases in between. The CDR3 runs 13 residues. The assay was immunoSEQ multiplex PCR, and TCRdb's table has in-frame clones only and misses some. The sample holds 45,000 to 55,000 clones, approximately 92% seen once. The genes are TRBV28 and TRBJ2-7; weak D call: TRBD1 (6 bases). The sequence came from a female donor in good health, enrolled as a control in a pregnancy study. Sequenced material: CD4+ T cells from peripheral blood mononuclear cells, taken in the second trimester of pregnancy. This CDR3 reads CASSQTGKLEQYF. CDR3 coding DNA: TGTGCCAGCAGTCAAACAGGGAAATTGGAGCAGTACTTC.